The 32 T cell receptor beta chains given below trace back to one sample, sequenced in a study of blood T cell repertoires in COVID-19. Produced via immunoSEQ multiplex PCR; TCRdb's table is partial and in-frame only. This sample has approximately 130,000 clones; around 83% occur once, and the top ten carry 18%. The specimen sequenced was PBMCs or T cells enriched from blood (not recorded which). The receptors were gathered from a man younger than 40 who had recovered from COVID-19.

This chain links TRBV12-5 with TRBJ2-1, with TRBD1 matching over 7 bases. Germline lookup yields CDR1 LGHNT and CDR2 FRNRAP. CDR3 size: 14 residues. J lost 2 bases, V lost 3 bases, and 1 base had no gene match. The CDR3: CASGLGTAYNEQFF. The CDR3 bases are TGTGCTAGTGGTTTAGGGACAGCCTACAATGAGCAGTTCTTC.

The chain couples TRBV5-5 to TRBJ2-5; 9 nucleotides agree with TRBD1. The CDR3 contains 16 residues. The V gene's germline CDR1 is SGHKS and CDR2 YYEKEE (reference sequence). The V and J ends lost 2 bases and 4 bases, in that order; junction bases with no gene match: 9. The chain's CDR3 is CASSLAPGQGGETQYF. CDR3 in DNA: TGTGCCAGCAGCTTAGCCCCGGGACAGGGAGGAGAGACCCAGTACTTC.

This clone has more than one count but fewer than ten. The chain has TRBV28 and TRBJ1-1; tentatively, D is TRBD1 (6 bases). The CDR3 sequence is 14 residues long. The V and J ends lost 5 bases and 2 bases respectively, with 12 bases between them. Looked up from germline, CDR1 is MDHEN and CDR2 is SYDVKM. The CDR3 region has the DNA TGTGCCAGCAGTGTCTACAGGGTAAACACTGAAGCTTTCTTT. It yields the protein CASSVYRVNTEAFF.

The J gene is TRBJ2-2, the V gene TRBV19; D is ambiguous. V was cut by 3 bases and J by 1 base, with 9 bases left in between. The germline V gene encodes CDR1 LNHDA and CDR2 SQIVND (reference sequence). The CDR3 sequence is 15 residues long. Here the CDR3 reads CASSIGAVNTGELFF. CDR3 in DNA: TGTGCCAGTAGTATCGGAGCAGTGAACACCGGGGAGCTGTTTTTT.

This clone has just one count. This chain links TRBV5-1 with TRBJ2-1; 7 bases agree with TRBD1. Trimming cost V 2 bases and J 0 bases; bases outside gene matches: 5. Germline assignment: CDR1 SGHRS and CDR2 YFSETQ. CDR3 length: 16 amino acids. CDR3 sequence (DNA): TGCGCCAGCAGCTTCCTGGCAGGGGGCTCCTACAATGAGCAGTTCTTC. Amino acids: CASSFLAGGSYNEQFF.

The V gene is TRBV15, the J gene TRBJ1-6; D call uncertain. Trimming stripped 4 bases from V and 5 bases from J, with 9 bases between. CDR3 length equals 14 residues. Germline V gene data show CDR1 as LNHNV and CDR2 as YYDKDF (reference sequence). The CDR3 reads CATSNAQNNSPLHF. The CDR3 coding sequence is TGTGCCACCAGCAACGCACAGAATAATTCACCCCTCCACTTT.

The chain carries TRBV3-1 (or the pseudogene TRBV3-2) and TRBJ1-2; D is perhaps TRBD1 (5 bases). V was clipped by 5 bases and J by 3 bases, with 16 bases between them. In germline, CDR1 is LGHDT, CDR2 YNNKEL (reference sequence). The CDR3 has 15 residues. The CDR3 DNA reads as TGTGCCAGCAGCGACGAAGGGACGGGGGACTATGGCTACACCTTC. Amino acid sequence: CASSDEGTGDYGYTF.

The rearrangement joins TRBV14 to TRBJ2-5; TRBD1 is a possible D gene (6 bases). V lost 3 bases and J lost 2, with 40 bases in between. Germline V gene sequence: CDR1 SGHDN, CDR2 FVKESK. The CDR3 contains 24 residues. The CDR3 loop is CASSQYGTRSGGGLEKTPQETQYF. The DNA for the CDR3 is TGTGCCAGCAGCCAGTACGGGACAAGGTCCGGTGGGGGCCTCGAGAAAACCCCACAAGAGACCCAGTACTTC. The full variable domain, completed using reference TRBV14 and TRBJ2-5, is EAGVTQFPSHSVIEKGQTVTLRCDPISGHDNLYWYRRVMGKEIKFLLHFVKESKQDESGMPNNRFLAERTGGTYSTLKVQPAELEDSGVYFCASSQYGTRSGGGLEKTPQETQYFGPGTRLLVL.

This clone was recorded a few times. The rearrangement uses TRBV5-1 and TRBJ2-5; D possibly corresponds to TRBD1 (5 bases). V lost 0 bases and J lost 1, with 10 bases in between. There are 15 residues in the CDR3. Germline CDR1 is SGHRS and CDR2 is YFSETQ. CDR3 sequence reads: CASSLVGRVQETQYF. CDR3 DNA sequence: TGCGCCAGCAGCTTGGTGGGCAGGGTCCAAGAGACCCAGTACTTC.

In its sample, this clone was seen many times. This sequence joins TRBV5-6 and TRBJ2-1, with D perhaps matching TRBD1 (7 bases). Trimming cost V 1 base and J 7 bases, with 12 bases left between them. CDR1 SGHDT and CDR2 YYEEEE come from the germline V gene. The length of the CDR3 is 14 residues. The CDR3 region is CASSLWAGGNEQFF. In DNA, the CDR3 is TGTGCCAGCAGCTTGTGGGCAGGGGGGAATGAGCAGTTCTTC.

The chain carries TRBV3-1 (or the pseudogene TRBV3-2) and TRBJ1-1; D possibly corresponds to TRBD1 (6 bases). The CDR3 extends over 16 amino acids. The germline gives CDR1 LGHDT, CDR2 YNNKEL (reference sequence). V lost 2 bases to trimming and J lost 5 bases, with 18 bases between them. DNA of the CDR3: TGTGCCAGCAGCCAAACAGGGATGGGGCCCAGGACTGAAGCTTTCTTT. Translation gives CASSQTGMGPRTEAFF.

This sequence joins TRBV23-1 and TRBJ2-5; TRBD1 is a possible D gene (6 bases). TRBV23-1 is filed as an ORF, its function uncertain. V lost 0 bases and J lost 5, with 16 bases in between. The CDR3 has 16 residues. The chain's CDR3 is CASSQSWAGVWETQYF. As DNA, the CDR3 is TGCGCCAGCAGTCAATCGTGGGCAGGGGTTTGGGAGACCCAGTACTTC.

The gene calls are TRBV19 and TRBJ2-3, with 8 bases matching TRBD1. The germline CDR1 and CDR2 sequences are LNHDA and SQIVND (reference sequence). CDR3 length: 15 amino acids. The ends lost 5 bases at V and 5 bases at J; junction bases unmatched: 9. The CDR3 DNA follows: TGTGCCAGTAGTGGCCAGGGGGCGCATATAGATACGCAGTATTTT. The encoded protein is CASSGQGAHIDTQYF. Combining the CDR3 with reference TRBV19 and TRBJ2-3 gives the whole variable domain DGGITQSPKYLFRKEGQNVTLSCEQNLNHDAMYWYRQDPGQGLRLIYYSQIVNDFQKGDIAEGYSVSREKKESFPLTVTSAQKNPTAFYLCASSGQGAHIDTQYFGPGTRLTVL.

V usage is TRBV5-4 and J usage is TRBJ2-1; D unresolved. Trimming removed 2 bases at V and 2 bases at J, with 17 bases between. CDR3 length: 17 residues. Germline-derived CDR1 and CDR2 are SGHNT and YYREEE (reference sequence). The CDR3 loop is CASSLQTRPGTYNEQFF. CDR3 coding DNA: TGTGCCAGCAGCTTACAGACCCGCCCCGGCACCTACAATGAGCAGTTCTTC.

This chain uses TRBV29-1 with TRBJ1-1; D is perhaps TRBD1 (5 bases). V shed 3 bases and J shed 3 bases, with 11 bases lying between them. This CDR3 has 13 amino acids. The V gene's germline CDR1 is SQVTM and CDR2 ANQGSEA. CDR3 DNA: TGCAGCGTTGAGTTACAGGCGGACACTGAAGCTTTCTTT. Translated, it gives CSVELQADTEAFF. The whole variable domain, filled in from reference TRBV29-1 and TRBJ1-1, reads SAVISQKPSRDICQRGTSLTIQCQVDSQVTMMFWYRQQPGQSLTLIATANQGSEATYESGFVIDKFPISRPNLTFSTLTVSNMSPEDSSIYLCSVELQADTEAFFGQGTRLTVV.

The chain joins TRBV7-2 to TRBJ2-6; 9 positions agree with TRBD1. V lost 5 bases to trimming and J lost 3 bases; unmatched junction nucleotides: 5. The CDR3 has 16 residues. Germline CDR1 reads SGHTA; CDR2 reads FQGNSA. The DNA for the CDR3 is TGTGCCAGCAGCGCGAGGACAGGGGTTGGGGCCAACGTCCTGACTTTC. The encoded protein is CASSARTGVGANVLTF.

This sequence joins TRBV12-3 or TRBV12-4 and TRBJ2-1, with a possible D match to TRBD2 (5 bases). The CDR3 covers 13 residues. The ends were cut back, 5 bases at V and 8 bases at J, with 13 bases in the middle. As DNA, the CDR3 is TGTGCCAGCAGTCCCGTACTAGGACATGAGCAGTTCTTC. Translated, it gives CASSPVLGHEQFF.

The V and J genes are TRBV5-1 and TRBJ2-2; D not certain. The CDR3 contains 14 residues. V lost 2 bases and J 1 base, leaving 6 bases between the germline ends. Germline V gene sequence: CDR1 SGHRS, CDR2 YFSETQ. The CDR3 loop is CASSLNRNTGELFF. The CDR3 nucleotides are TGCGCCAGCAGCTTAAACAGGAACACCGGGGAGCTGTTTTTT. Together with reference TRBV5-1 and TRBJ2-2, the CDR3 gives the full variable domain: KAGVTQTPRYLIKTRGQQVTLSCSPISGHRSVSWYQQTPGQGLQFLFEYFSETQRNKGNFPGRFSGRQFSNSRSEMNVSTLELGDSALYLCASSLNRNTGELFFGEGSRLTVL.

The chain recombines TRBV19 with TRBJ1-6, with 7 bases fitting TRBD1. Germline V gene lookup returns CDR1 LNHDA and CDR2 SQIVND (reference sequence). The trim removed 10 bases at V and 0 bases at J, leaving 15 bases unmatched. This CDR3 has 18 residues. This CDR3 reads CATNPDRLTSSYNSPLHF. In DNA form, the CDR3 reads TGTGCCACCAACCCGGACAGGTTGACGAGCTCCTATAATTCACCCCTCCACTTT.

There are a few counts of this clone. The V gene is TRBV29-1, the J gene TRBJ2-7, with 13 bases fitting TRBD2. Germline V gene lookup returns CDR1 SQVTM and CDR2 ANQGSEA. J was trimmed by 5 bases and V by 4 bases; bases with no gene match: 8. The CDR3 is made up of 15 amino acids. CDR3 amino acids: CSVAGLAGEAHEQYF. The CDR3 DNA sequence: TGCAGCGTTGCCGGACTAGCGGGAGAAGCCCACGAGCAGTACTTC.

This rearrangement joins TRBV7-2 to TRBJ2-7; 9 positions agree with TRBD2. Losses at the gene ends were 0 bases for V and 3 bases for J; bases not matched to a gene: 6. The CDR3 has 16 amino acids. CDR1 and CDR2 (germline): SGHTA, FQGNSA. As DNA, the CDR3 is TGTGCCAGCAGCTTAGCGTCGCGGGGGGGACTCTACGAGCAGTACTTC. Translating it yields CASSLASRGGLYEQYF.

The rearrangement joins TRBV6-5 to TRBJ1-5; 8 bases match TRBD1. The V segment lost 6 bases and the J segment 6 bases; nucleotides outside the gene matches: 7. CDR3 length equals 14 residues. Germline-derived CDR1 and CDR2 are MNHEY and SVGAGI. The CDR3 bases are TGTGCCAGCAGGGAGGACAGGGAGGTTCAGCCCCAGCATTTT. This encodes CASREDREVQPQHF.

The CDR3, as DNA: TGTGCCAGCAGTTCAGAGGGAGGCCCCTCCTACGAGCAGTACTTC. Its protein product is CASSSEGGPSYEQYF. The chain carries TRBV28 and TRBJ2-7; TRBD2 is a possible D gene (6 bases). CDR1 and CDR2 (germline): MDHEN, SYDVKM. CDR3 length: 15 residues. Trimming removed 4 bases from V and 0 bases from J, with 13 bases in between.

The CDR3 reads CAWSVNLNNEKLFF. The DNA for the CDR3 is TGTGCCTGGAGTGTAAACCTAAATAATGAAAAACTGTTTTTT. The chain couples TRBV30 to TRBJ1-4; D is ambiguous. The germline V and J ends were trimmed by 0 bases and 4 bases, with 9 bases remaining between them. The CDR3 is 14 residues long. CDR1 is GTSNPN, CDR2 SVGIG, per germline (reference sequence). The full variable domain, with the rest looked up from reference TRBV30 and TRBJ1-4, is SQTIHQWPATLVQPVGSPLSLECTVEGTSNPNLYWYRQAAGRGLQLLFYSVGIGQISSEVPQNLSASRPQDRQFILSSKKLLLSDSGFYLCAWSVNLNNEKLFFGSGTQLSVL.

The rearrangement joins TRBV6-5 to TRBJ2-7; 8 bases map to TRBD1. Germline V lookup: CDR1 MNHEY, CDR2 SVGAGI. The CDR3 consists of 13 residues. The V gene end was trimmed by 5 bases and the J gene end by 1 base; junction bases not matched to a gene: 1. The CDR3 DNA reads as TGTGCCAGCAGTCGGGACAGGTCCTACGAGCAGTACGTC. As protein: CASSRDRSYEQYV.

The genes are TRBV5-6 and TRBJ1-1; no definite D call. Germline CDR1 and CDR2: SGHDT and YYEEEE. V was cut by 0 bases and J by 6 bases, with 12 bases left in between. This CDR3 region has 14 residues. The CDR3 sequence: CASSLGAGFAEAFF. The CDR3 coding sequence is TGTGCCAGCAGCTTGGGGGCGGGTTTCGCTGAAGCTTTCTTT.

The chain is built from TRBV7-2 and TRBJ2-5; 7 bases align to TRBD2. After removal of 1 base from V and 5 bases from J, the junction contained 4 bases not matched to a gene. Germline CDR1 SGHTA, CDR2 FQGNSA. CDR3 length: 14 amino acids. CDR3 sequence (DNA): TGTGCCAGCAGCTTAGGTAGGCGGGGGGAGACCCAGTACTTC. It encodes CASSLGRRGETQYF.

J is TRBJ2-7 and V is TRBV25-1; perhaps TRBD2 as D (5 bases). The CDR3 extends over 14 amino acids. Germline loops: CDR1 MGHDK, CDR2 SYGVNS. The V and J ends lost 4 bases and 0 bases respectively, with 10 bases between them. The CDR3 here is CASSARGFSYEQYF. In nucleotides, the CDR3 is TGTGCCAGCAGTGCCCGGGGTTTCTCCTACGAGCAGTACTTC.

This chain links TRBV5-5 with TRBJ2-1, with TRBD1 matching 7 bases. There are 15 residues in the CDR3. After removal of 0 bases from V and 2 bases from J, the junction contained 2 bases not matched to a gene. Germline V gene sequence: CDR1 SGHKS, CDR2 YYEKEE (reference sequence). The CDR3 region is CASSLGDSTYNEQFF. DNA of the CDR3: TGTGCCAGCAGCTTGGGGGACAGTACCTACAATGAGCAGTTCTTC.

The CDR3 coding sequence is TGTGCCAGCAGCCAAGATAGGAACCAGGGAGGCTACACCTTC. Its translation is CASSQDRNQGGYTF. J is TRBJ1-2 and V is TRBV3-1 (or the pseudogene TRBV3-2), with D possibly matching TRBD1 (5 bases). Trimming shortened V by 0 bases and J by 8 bases, and 13 bases separated the two germline ends. Germline V gene sequence: CDR1 LGHDT, CDR2 YNNKEL (reference sequence). The CDR3 consists of 14 residues.

The chain recombines TRBV5-4 with TRBJ1-3, with D possibly being TRBD1 (5 bases). The CDR3 extends over 14 amino acids. Germline-derived CDR1 and CDR2 are SGHNT and YYREEE (reference sequence). Deletions cut 5 bases from V and 2 bases from J, with 11 bases between. The CDR3 nucleotides are TGTGCCAGCAGTCGGGGGGTAACTGGAAACACCATATATTTT. It codes for CASSRGVTGNTIYF.

This chain uses TRBV12-3 or TRBV12-4 with TRBJ2-5, with TRBD1 matching over 7 bases. The CDR3 runs 12 residues. V lost 8 bases, J lost 2 bases, and 2 bases stayed unmatched. CDR3: CASGTAQETQYF. Written as DNA, the CDR3 is TGTGCCAGCGGGACAGCTCAAGAGACCCAGTACTTC.